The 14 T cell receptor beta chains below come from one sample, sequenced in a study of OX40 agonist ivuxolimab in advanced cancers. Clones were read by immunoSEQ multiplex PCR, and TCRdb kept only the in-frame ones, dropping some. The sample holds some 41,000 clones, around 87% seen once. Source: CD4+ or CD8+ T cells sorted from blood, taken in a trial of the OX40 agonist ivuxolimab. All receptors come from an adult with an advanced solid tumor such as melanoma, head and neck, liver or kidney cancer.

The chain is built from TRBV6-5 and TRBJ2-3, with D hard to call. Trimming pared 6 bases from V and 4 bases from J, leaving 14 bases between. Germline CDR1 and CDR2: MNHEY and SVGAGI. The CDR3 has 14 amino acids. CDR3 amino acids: CASSPGPGADTQYF. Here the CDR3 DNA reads TGTGCCAGCAGCCCCGGGCCCGGAGCAGATACGCAGTATTTT.

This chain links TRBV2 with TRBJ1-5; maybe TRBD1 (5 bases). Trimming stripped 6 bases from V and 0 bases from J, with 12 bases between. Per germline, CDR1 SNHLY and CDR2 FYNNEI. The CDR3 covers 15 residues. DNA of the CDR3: TGTGCCAGCAGAGAGACAGTTTATAGCAATCAGCCCCAGCATTTT. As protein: CASRETVYSNQPQHF.

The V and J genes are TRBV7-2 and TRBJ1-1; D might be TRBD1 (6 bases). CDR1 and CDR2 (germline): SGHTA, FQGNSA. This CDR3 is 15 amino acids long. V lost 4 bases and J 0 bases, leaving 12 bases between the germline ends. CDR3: CASSSYRDMNTEAFF. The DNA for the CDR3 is TGTGCCAGCAGCTCCTACAGGGACATGAACACTGAAGCTTTCTTT.

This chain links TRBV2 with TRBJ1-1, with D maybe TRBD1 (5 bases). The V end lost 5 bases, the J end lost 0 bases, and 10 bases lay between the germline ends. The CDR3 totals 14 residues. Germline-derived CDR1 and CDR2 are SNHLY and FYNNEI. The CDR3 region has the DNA TGTGCCAGCAGTCGGGACCTATTGAACACTGAAGCTTTCTTT. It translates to CASSRDLLNTEAFF.

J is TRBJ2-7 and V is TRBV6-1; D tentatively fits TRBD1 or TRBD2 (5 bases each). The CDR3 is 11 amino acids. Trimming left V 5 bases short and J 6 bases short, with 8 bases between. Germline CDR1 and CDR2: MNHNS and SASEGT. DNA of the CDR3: TGTGCCAGCAGTCGAGGGGTCGAGCAGTACTTC. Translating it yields CASSRGVEQYF.

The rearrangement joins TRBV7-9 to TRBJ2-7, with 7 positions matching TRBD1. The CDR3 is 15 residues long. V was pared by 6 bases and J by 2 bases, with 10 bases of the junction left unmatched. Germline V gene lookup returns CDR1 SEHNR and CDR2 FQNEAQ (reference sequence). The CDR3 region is CASSSPRGWTYEQYF. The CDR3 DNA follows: TGTGCCAGCAGTTCACCCAGGGGGTGGACCTACGAGCAGTACTTC.

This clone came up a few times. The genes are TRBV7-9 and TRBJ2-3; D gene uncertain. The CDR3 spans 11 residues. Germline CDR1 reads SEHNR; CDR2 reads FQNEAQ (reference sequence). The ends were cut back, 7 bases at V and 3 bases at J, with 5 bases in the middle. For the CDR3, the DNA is TGTGCCAGCACCAAGACAGATACGCAGTATTTT. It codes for CASTKTDTQYF.

The CDR3, as DNA: TGTGCCAGCAGCTTTCGGGGGATTCTTTACAATGAGCAGTTCTTC. Translated: CASSFRGILYNEQFF. The V call is TRBV5-6, the J call TRBJ2-1; D possibly corresponds to TRBD2 (6 bases). The germline V and J ends were trimmed by 2 bases and 4 bases, with 13 bases remaining between them. Germline values: CDR1 SGHDT, CDR2 YYEEEE. The CDR3 has 15 amino acids. Full variable domain (rest looked up from reference TRBV5-6 and TRBJ2-1): DAGVTQSPTHLIKTRGQQVTLRCSPKSGHDTVSWYQQALGQGPQFIFQYYEEEERQRGNFPDRFSGHQFPNYSSELNVNALLLGDSALYLCASSFRGILYNEQFFGPGTRLTVL.

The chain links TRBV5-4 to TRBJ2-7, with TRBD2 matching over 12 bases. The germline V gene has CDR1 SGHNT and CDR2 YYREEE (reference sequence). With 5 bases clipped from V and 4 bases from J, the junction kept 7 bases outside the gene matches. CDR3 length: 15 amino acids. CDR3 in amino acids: CASSSSSGRVYEQYF. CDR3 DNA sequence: TGTGCCAGCAGTTCCTCTAGCGGGAGGGTATACGAGCAGTACTTC.

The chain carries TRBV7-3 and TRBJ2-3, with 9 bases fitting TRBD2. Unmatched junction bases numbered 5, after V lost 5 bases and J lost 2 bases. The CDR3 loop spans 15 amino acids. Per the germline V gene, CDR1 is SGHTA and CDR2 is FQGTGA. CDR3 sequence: CASSATSGTTDTQYF. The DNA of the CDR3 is TGTGCCAGCAGCGCGACTAGCGGAACCACAGATACGCAGTATTTT.

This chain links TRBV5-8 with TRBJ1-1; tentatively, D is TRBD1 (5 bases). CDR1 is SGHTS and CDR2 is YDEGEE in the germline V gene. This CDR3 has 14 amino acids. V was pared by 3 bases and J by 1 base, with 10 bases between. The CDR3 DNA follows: TGTGCCAGCAGCTGGGGGACGGAGAACACTGAAGCTTTCTTT. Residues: CASSWGTENTEAFF.

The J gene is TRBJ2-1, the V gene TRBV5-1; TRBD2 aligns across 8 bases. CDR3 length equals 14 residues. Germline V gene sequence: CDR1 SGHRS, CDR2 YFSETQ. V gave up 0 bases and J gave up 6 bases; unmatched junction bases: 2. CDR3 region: CASSLVAGSNEQFF. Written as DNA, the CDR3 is TGCGCCAGCAGCTTGGTAGCGGGGTCCAATGAGCAGTTCTTC.

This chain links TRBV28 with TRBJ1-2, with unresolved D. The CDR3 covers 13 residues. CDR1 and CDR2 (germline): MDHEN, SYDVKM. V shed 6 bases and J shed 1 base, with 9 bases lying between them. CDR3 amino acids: CASSPKHNYGYTF. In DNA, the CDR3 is TGTGCCAGCAGCCCGAAACATAACTATGGCTACACCTTC.

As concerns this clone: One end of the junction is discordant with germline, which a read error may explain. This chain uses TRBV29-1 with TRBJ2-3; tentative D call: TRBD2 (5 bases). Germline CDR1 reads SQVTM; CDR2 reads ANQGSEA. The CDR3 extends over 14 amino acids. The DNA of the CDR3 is TGCAGCCTGCGGCCCTACGGCACAGCGGATAGGCAGTATTTT. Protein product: CSLRPYGTADRQYF.